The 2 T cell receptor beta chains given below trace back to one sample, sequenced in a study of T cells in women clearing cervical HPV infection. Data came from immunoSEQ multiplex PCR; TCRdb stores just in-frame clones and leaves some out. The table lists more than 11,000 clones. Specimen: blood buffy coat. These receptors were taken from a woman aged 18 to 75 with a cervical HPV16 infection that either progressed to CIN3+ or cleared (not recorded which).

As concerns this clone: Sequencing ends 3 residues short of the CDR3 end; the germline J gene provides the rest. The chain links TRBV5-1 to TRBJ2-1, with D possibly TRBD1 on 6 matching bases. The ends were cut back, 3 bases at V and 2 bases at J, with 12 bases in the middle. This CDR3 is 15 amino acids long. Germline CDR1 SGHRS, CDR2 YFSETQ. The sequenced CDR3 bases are TGCGCCAGCAGCTCGGGACACAGAACCTACAATGAG. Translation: CASSSGHRTYNE. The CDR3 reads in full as CASSSGHRTYNEQFF.

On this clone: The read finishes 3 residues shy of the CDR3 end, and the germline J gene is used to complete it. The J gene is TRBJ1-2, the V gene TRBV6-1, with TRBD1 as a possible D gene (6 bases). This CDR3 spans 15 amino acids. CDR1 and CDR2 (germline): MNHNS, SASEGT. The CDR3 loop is CASSELAGGQDDYTF. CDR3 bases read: TGTGCCAGCAGTGAGTTAGCGGGGGGGCAGGATGAC.